The rows below give T cell receptor beta chains drawn from one sample of a study of beta chain features in type 1 diabetes. TCRdb keeps only in-frame clones here, not all; method: immunoSEQ multiplex PCR. The sample holds more than 300,000 clones, over 8.5% seen once. Sequenced material: central memory CD4+ T cells from blood. The receptors were sampled from a man aged 25 to 45 with type 1 diabetes. CDR3s include the opening cysteine and the closing phenylalanine or tryptophan. The D gene is left open where the match is weak. Not all rows give a size; the values are once, few, many and, for expanded clones, a class.

J | size | V | D | DNA | CDR3
TRBJ1-1 | few | TRBV19 | NA | TGTGCCAGTAGTCCAGGGCAAGACACTGAAGCTTTCTTT | CASSPGQDTEAFF
TRBJ1-2 | many | TRBV10-3 | TRBD1 | TGTGCCATCAGTGAGACAAAGACAGGGGACTATGGCTACACCTTC | CAISETKTGDYGYTF
TRBJ1-5 | few | TRBV28 | NA | TGTGCCAGCAGTTTCCGTGGTCAGCCCCAGCATTTT | CASSFRGQPQHF
TRBJ1-4 | many | TRBV28 | NA | TGTGCCAGCAGTTTGGTGGGGCGCAGTGAAAAACTGTTTTTT | CASSLVGRSEKLFF
TRBJ1-3 | many | TRBV7-9 | NA | TGTGCCAGCAGCTCCATTAACTTACGGTGGTCCGGAAACACCATATATTTT | CASSSINLRWSGNTIYF
TRBJ1-2 | few | TRBV7-9 | NA | TGTGCCAGCAGCCGTTCAAACTCCGGGAGAGGCTACACCTTC | CASSRSNSGRGYTF
TRBJ2-7 | NA | TRBV19 | TRBD1 | TGTGCCAGTAGTTCTGGACAGGCGTTCGAGCAGTACTTC | CASSSGQAFEQYF
TRBJ1-1 | NA | TRBV28 | TRBD1 | TGTGCCAGCAACCCAGGGGGACGGCTCGTGAACACTGAAGCTTTCTTT | CASNPGGRLVNTEAFF
TRBJ2-1 | few | TRBV29-1 | TRBD1 | TGCAGCGTTGAACGGGGACAGGGGACAGGAGAGCAGTTCTTC | CSVERGQGTGEQFF
TRBJ1-1 | NA | TRBV7-2 | TRBD1 | TGTGCCAGCAGCCTTCGAGGGGGCGCGGACACTGAAGCTTTCTTT | CASSLRGGADTEAFF
TRBJ2-1 | NA | TRBV6-6 | TRBD1 | TGTGCCAGCAGAGGCACAGGGGTCAATGAGCAGTTCTTC | CASRGTGVNEQFF
TRBJ2-5 | few | TRBV5-1 | NA | TGCGCCAGCAGCTTACCTCGGGAGACCCAGTACTTC | CASSLPRETQYF
TRBJ1-5 | NA | TRBV6-1 | NA | TGTGCCAGCAGTGAGGGGCCAAGGGACCAGCCCCAGCATTTT | CASSEGPRDQPQHF
TRBJ2-5 | few | TRBV9 | NA | TGTGCCAGCAGCGGGCAGGGAATTGGGCAAGAGACCCAGTACTTC | CASSGQGIGQETQYF
TRBJ2-5 | NA | TRBV5-1 | NA | TGCGCCACCTCCGACCAGGGTGAGGCAGAGACCCAGTACTTC | CATSDQGEAETQYF
TRBJ2-7 | NA | TRBV28 | NA | TGTGCCAGCAGTAGCGGGCCCTACGAGCAGTACTTC | CASSSGPYEQYF
TRBJ1-4 | NA | TRBV6-6 | NA | TGTGCCAGCAGCGGGACCGCAACTAATGAAAAACTGTTTTTT | CASSGTATNEKLFF
TRBJ1-5 | NA | TRBV4-1 | NA | TGCGCCAGCAGCCGGAGCAAGGGCGATCAGCCCCAGCATTTT | CASSRSKGDQPQHF
TRBJ2-5 | NA | TRBV7-8 | NA | TGTGCCAGCAGCTTACGCCAGGCTTGGGAGACCCAGTACTTC | CASSLRQAWETQYF
TRBJ1-1 | few | TRBV5-4 | TRBD1 | TGTGCCAGCAGCCAAGGGACAGGGAACACTGAAGCTTTCTTT | CASSQGTGNTEAFF
TRBJ2-7 | few | TRBV7-9 | TRBD1 | TGTGCCAGCAGCTTAGGGGGACAGACTAAGAACGAGCAGTACTTC | CASSLGGQTKNEQYF
TRBJ1-1 | NA | TRBV25-1 | NA | TGTGCCAGCAGTGCGGCGACAGGGAACACTGAAGCTTTCTTT | CASSAATGNTEAFF
TRBJ2-1 | few | TRBV10-3 | NA | TGTGCCATCAGTGAGTCGGACAGCGTTGGGAATGAGCAGTTCTTC | CAISESDSVGNEQFF
TRBJ1-4 | many | TRBV5-1 | NA | TGCGCCAGCAGCTTGGATTTTCGACACCGGACTTTT | CASSLDFRHRTF
TRBJ1-1 | few | TRBV28 | NA | TGTGCCAGCAGTTCTGCGGGGGAGAACACTGAAGCTTTCTTT | CASSSAGENTEAFF
TRBJ2-6 | few | TRBV11-2 | NA | TGTGCCAGCAGCTTAGTTTACGGGGCTGGGGCCAACGTCCTGACTTTC | CASSLVYGAGANVLTF
TRBJ2-5 | few | TRBV19 | TRBD2 | TGTGCCAGTAGTCTCAGGCGCCGGGAGGGGGAGACCCAGTACTTC | CASSLRRREGETQYF
TRBJ2-3 | few | TRBV13 | NA | TGTGCCAGCAGCTGGTCCGGGACTCAGAGCACAGATACGCAGTATTTT | CASSWSGTQSTDTQYF
TRBJ2-3 | NA | TRBV5-1 | NA | TGCGCCAGCAGCTTGGCCGAGTGGCGGATAACCGATACGCAGTATTTT | CASSLAEWRITDTQYF
TRBJ2-1 | NA | TRBV5-1 | NA | TGCGCCAGCAGCTTGCAGGCAGTGTCCTACAATGAGCAGTTCTTC | CASSLQAVSYNEQFF
TRBJ2-5 | few | TRBV27 | NA | TGTGCCAGCAGTAGGGCTGCAGGCCCCCAAGAGACCCAGTACTTC | CASSRAAGPQETQYF
TRBJ2-2 | few | TRBV7-8 | TRBD2 | TGTGCCAGCAGCTTTAGGCTAGCGGGAGCCGGGGAGCTGTTTTTT | CASSFRLAGAGELFF
TRBJ1-4 | NA | TRBV30 | NA | TGTGCCTGGAGTGTTTTACAGGGCAGTGAAAAACTGTTTTTT | CAWSVLQGSEKLFF
TRBJ2-5 | NA | TRBV19 | TRBD2 | TGTGCCAGTAGTACGGGACTAGCGGGAGCAGAGACCCAGTACTTC | CASSTGLAGAETQYF
TRBJ2-1 | NA | TRBV7-2 | NA | TGTGCCAGCAGCTCAGGGTCAGCGGATGAGCAGTTCTTC | CASSSGSADEQFF
TRBJ1-2 | few | TRBV7-2 | TRBD1 | TGTGCCAGCAGCGCAGTGGACAGGCGAGCTAACTATGGCTACACCTTC | CASSAVDRRANYGYTF
TRBJ2-7 | few | TRBV10-3 | TRBD1 | TGTGCCATCAGTGAGTCGAATTCGGGGCGACAGGGGAAGGGGTACGAGCAGTACTTC | CAISESNSGRQGKGYEQYF
TRBJ1-5 | NA | TRBV6-1 | NA | TGTGCCAGCAGTGAAGCCCGGGACGGGGGCCAGCCCCAGCATTTT | CASSEARDGGQPQHF
TRBJ2-3 | few | TRBV28 | TRBD2 | TGTGCCAGCAGTTTCGGTGCGGGAGAATGGTCGGCGCAGTATTTT | CASSFGAGEWSAQYF
TRBJ1-1 | few | TRBV5-1 | NA | TGCGCCAGCAGCTTGGGAGCCCGGGAGGGGAACACTGAAGCTTTCTTT | CASSLGAREGNTEAFF
TRBJ1-4 | few | TRBV7-9 | NA | TGTGCCAGCAGCTTAGAGTACACTAGGGGAAAACTGTTTTTT | CASSLEYTRGKLFF
TRBJ2-3 | many | TRBV11-2 | TRBD2 | TGTGCCAGCAGCTTGGCGGGGGGGCCCCTCAGCACAGATACGCAGTATTTT | CASSLAGGPLSTDTQYF
TRBJ2-3 | few | TRBV29-1 | NA | TGCAGTGCTAAAGACAATACGCAGTATTTT | CSAKDNTQYF
TRBJ2-7 | many | TRBV7-2 | TRBD1 | TGTGCCAGCAGCTTACGTGGGACAGGGGTTGGCGAGCAGTACTTC | CASSLRGTGVGEQYF
TRBJ2-2 | few | TRBV30 | NA | TGTGCCTGGAGTAGGGGCAGGGCGAACACCGGGGAGCTGTTTTTT | CAWSRGRANTGELFF
TRBJ2-2 | NA | TRBV28 | NA | TGTGCCAGCACAAAGATGGAGACCGGGGAGCTGTTTTTT | CASTKMETGELFF
TRBJ2-6 | NA | TRBV7-9 | TRBD1 | TGTGCCAGCAGCCCCCGAGACAGGGTTCAATCTGGGGCCAACGTCCTGACTTTC | CASSPRDRVQSGANVLTF
TRBJ1-4 | NA | TRBV19 | NA | TGTGCCAGTAGTATCGGACAAGGTGAAAAACTGTTTTTT | CASSIGQGEKLFF
TRBJ2-5 | many | TRBV11-2 | NA | TGTGCCAGCAGCTTAGGACGGTTCCAAGAGACCCAGTACTTC | CASSLGRFQETQYF
TRBJ1-5 | NA | TRBV18 | NA | TGTGCCAGCTCACCCGTCGACGCGGGCAATCAGCCCCAGCATTTT | CASSPVDAGNQPQHF
TRBJ2-7 | NA | TRBV30 | NA | TGTGCCTGGAGTGTTATGAGCGGAGTCTACGAGCAGTACTTC | CAWSVMSGVYEQYF
TRBJ2-7 | few | TRBV25-1 | NA | TGTGCCAGCAGGCACAGGATCAACGAGCAGTACTTC | CASRHRINEQYF
TRBJ1-1 | NA | TRBV6-5 | NA | TGTGCCAGCAGTCGCTCGGATTGGAACACTGAAGGTTTCTTT | CASSRSDWNTEGFF
TRBJ1-2 | few | TRBV27 | NA | TGTGCCAGCAGCCCCTATGGCTACACCTTC | CASSPYGYTF
TRBJ2-3 | few | TRBV29-1 | TRBD1 | TGCAGCGTTGAAAGGGACAGGGGTACAGATACGCAGTATTTT | CSVERDRGTDTQYF
TRBJ1-1 | NA | TRBV28 | NA | TGTGCCAGCTCAAGAAATCGGGGGGGGCCCATGAACACTGAAGCTTTCTTT | CASSRNRGGPMNTEAFF
TRBJ2-1 | few | TRBV9 | NA | TGTGCCAGCAGCGTAGGAAGCGGCTCCTACAATGAGCAGTTCTTC | CASSVGSGSYNEQFF